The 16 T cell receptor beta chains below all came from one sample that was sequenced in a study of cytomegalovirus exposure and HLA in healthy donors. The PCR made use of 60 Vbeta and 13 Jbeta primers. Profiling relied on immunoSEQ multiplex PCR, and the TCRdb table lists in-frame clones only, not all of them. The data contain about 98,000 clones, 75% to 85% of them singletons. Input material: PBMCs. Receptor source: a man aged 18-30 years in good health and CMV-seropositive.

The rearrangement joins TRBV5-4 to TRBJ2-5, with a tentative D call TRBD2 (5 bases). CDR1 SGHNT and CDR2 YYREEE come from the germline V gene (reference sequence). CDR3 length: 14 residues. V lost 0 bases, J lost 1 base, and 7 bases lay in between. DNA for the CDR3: TGTGCCAGCAGCTTGGCGGGGTCCCAAGAGACCCAGTACTTC. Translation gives CASSLAGSQETQYF.

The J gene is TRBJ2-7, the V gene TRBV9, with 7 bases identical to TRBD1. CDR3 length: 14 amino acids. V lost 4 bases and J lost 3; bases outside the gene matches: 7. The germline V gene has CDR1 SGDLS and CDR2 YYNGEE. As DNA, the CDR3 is TGTGCCAGCAGCCCAGAGGGGACAGTCTACGAGCAGTACTTC. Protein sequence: CASSPEGTVYEQYF.

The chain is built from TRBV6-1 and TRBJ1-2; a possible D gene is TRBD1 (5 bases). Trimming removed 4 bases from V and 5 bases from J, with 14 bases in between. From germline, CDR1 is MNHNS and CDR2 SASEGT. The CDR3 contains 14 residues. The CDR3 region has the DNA TGTGCCAGCAGTGCTGGCAGGGCGATTTATGGCTACACCTTC. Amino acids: CASSAGRAIYGYTF.

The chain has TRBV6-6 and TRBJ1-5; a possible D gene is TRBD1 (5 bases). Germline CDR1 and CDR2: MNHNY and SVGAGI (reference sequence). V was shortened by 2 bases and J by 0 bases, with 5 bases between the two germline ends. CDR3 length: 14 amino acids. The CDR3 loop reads CASSYRGSNQPQHF. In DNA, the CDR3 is TGTGCCAGCAGTTACAGGGGTAGCAATCAGCCCCAGCATTTT.

DNA for the CDR3: TGCGCCAGCAGCCAGTTCGGCGGGGGGCAATCCTACGAGCAGTACTTC. Amino acids: CASSQFGGGQSYEQYF. The chain joins TRBV4-1 to TRBJ2-5, with 8 bases identical to TRBD2. The J call is doubtful: the DNA matches TRBJ2-7 better. CDR3 length: 16 residues. Germline CDR1 is MGHRA and CDR2 is YSYEKL.

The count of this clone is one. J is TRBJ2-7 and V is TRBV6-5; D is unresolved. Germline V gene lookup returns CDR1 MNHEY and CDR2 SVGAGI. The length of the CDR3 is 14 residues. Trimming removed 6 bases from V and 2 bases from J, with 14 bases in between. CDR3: CASSPAERTYEQYF. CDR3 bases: TGTGCCAGCAGCCCCGCAGAGAGGACCTACGAGCAGTACTTC.

The CDR3 spells CASSGWDRDNSPLHF. The CDR3 nucleotides read TGTGCCAGCAGTGGATGGGACAGGGATAATTCACCCCTCCACTTT. J is TRBJ1-6 and V is TRBV7-9; 9 bases are shared with TRBD1. J gave up 5 bases and V 6 bases, and 5 bases lay outside the gene matches. CDR1 is SEHNR, CDR2 FQNEAQ, per germline (reference sequence). The length of the CDR3 is 15 residues.

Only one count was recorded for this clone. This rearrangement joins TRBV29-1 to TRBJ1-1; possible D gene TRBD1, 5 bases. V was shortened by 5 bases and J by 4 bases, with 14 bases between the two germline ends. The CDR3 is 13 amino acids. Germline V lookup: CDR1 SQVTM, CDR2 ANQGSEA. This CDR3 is CSVYHGGATEAFF. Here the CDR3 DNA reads TGCAGCGTTTATCACGGGGGTGCCACTGAAGCTTTCTTT.

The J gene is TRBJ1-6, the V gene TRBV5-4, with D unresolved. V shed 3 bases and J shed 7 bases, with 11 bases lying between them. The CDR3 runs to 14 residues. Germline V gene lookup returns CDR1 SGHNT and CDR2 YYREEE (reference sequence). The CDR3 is CASSSPGENSPLHF. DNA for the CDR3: TGTGCCAGCAGCTCCCCTGGTGAGAATTCACCCCTCCACTTT.

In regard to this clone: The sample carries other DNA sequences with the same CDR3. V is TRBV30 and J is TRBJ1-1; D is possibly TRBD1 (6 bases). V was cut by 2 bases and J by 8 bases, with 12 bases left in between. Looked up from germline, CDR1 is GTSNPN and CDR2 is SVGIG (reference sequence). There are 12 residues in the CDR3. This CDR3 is CAWSKQGGEAFF. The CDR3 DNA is TGTGCCTGGAGTAAACAGGGAGGGGAAGCTTTCTTT.

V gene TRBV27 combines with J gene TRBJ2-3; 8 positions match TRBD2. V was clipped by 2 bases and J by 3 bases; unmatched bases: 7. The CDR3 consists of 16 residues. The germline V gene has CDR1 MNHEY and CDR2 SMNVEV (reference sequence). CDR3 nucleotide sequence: TGTGCCAGCAGTTTAAAACGGGGGGGTAAGACAGATACGCAGTATTTT. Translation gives CASSLKRGGKTDTQYF.

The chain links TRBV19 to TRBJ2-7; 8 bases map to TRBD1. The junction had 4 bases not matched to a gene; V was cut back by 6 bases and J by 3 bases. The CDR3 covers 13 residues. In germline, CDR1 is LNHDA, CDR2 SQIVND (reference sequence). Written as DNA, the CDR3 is TGTGCCAGTAGCCGGGACAGGAACTACGAGCAGTACTTC. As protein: CASSRDRNYEQYF.

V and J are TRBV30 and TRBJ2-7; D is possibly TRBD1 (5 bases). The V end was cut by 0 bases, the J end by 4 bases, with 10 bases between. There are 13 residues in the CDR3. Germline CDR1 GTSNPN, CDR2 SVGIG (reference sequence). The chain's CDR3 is CAWSVDSTYEQYF. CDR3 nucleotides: TGTGCCTGGAGTGTAGACAGTACTTACGAGCAGTACTTC.

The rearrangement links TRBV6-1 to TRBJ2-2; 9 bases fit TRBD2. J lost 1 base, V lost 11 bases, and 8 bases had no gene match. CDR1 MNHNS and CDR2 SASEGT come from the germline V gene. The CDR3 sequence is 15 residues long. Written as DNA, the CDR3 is TGTGCCCCCAGGGGCGGGGGGGAGAACACCGGGGAGCTGTTTTTT. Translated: CAPRGGGENTGELFF.

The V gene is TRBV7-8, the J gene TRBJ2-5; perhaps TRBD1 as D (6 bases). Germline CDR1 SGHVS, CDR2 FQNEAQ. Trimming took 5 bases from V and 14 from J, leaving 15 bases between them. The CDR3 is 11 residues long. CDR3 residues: CASSVDRSAYF. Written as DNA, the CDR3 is TGTGCCAGCAGCGTCGACAGGTCAGCCTACTTC.

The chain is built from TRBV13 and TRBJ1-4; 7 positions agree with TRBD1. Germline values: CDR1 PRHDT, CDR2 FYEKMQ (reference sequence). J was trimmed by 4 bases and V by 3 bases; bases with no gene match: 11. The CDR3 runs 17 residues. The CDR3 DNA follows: TGTGCCAGCAGCTTCACCCTCCCGACAGGGCTTAATGAAAAACTGTTTTTT. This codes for CASSFTLPTGLNEKLFF.